A selection of T cell receptor beta chains follows, all from one sample in a study of breast tumors, draining lymph nodes, adjacent tissues. Each CDR3 protein is one row after TCRdb ran MiXCR on the multiplex PCR reads. This sample has 150,000 to 200,000 distinct CDR3 sequences, with roughly 30% found just once. Source material: axillary lymph node tissue. The receptor source for this set is a female donor with breast cancer. Some clones in this sample may be carry-over from other donors' samples. Both conserved end residues are part of each CDR3. Each record gives: clone size, D gene, J gene, V gene, CDR3 DNA, CDR3 protein. A D gene is named only where the DNA matches it firmly. The size of a clone is reported for some rows only, either as once, few or many, or as a class for expanded clones.

clone size: many
D gene: TRBD1
J gene: TRBJ1-6
V gene: TRBV9
CDR3 DNA: TGTGCCAGTGGGCGAACGGACAGGGATAATTCACCCCTCCACTTT
CDR3 protein: CASGRTDRDNSPLHF

clone size: NA
D gene: NA
J gene: TRBJ2-5
V gene: TRBV3-2
CDR3 DNA: TGCGCCAGCAGCCAAGCCGACGGGACCTTACAAGGGACCCAGTACTTC
CDR3 protein: CASSQADGTLQGTQYF

clone size: many
D gene: TRBD1
J gene: TRBJ2-7
V gene: TRBV18
CDR3 DNA: TGTGCCAGCTCACCCTATGGACAGGGGACCTACGAGCAGTACTTC
CDR3 protein: CASSPYGQGTYEQYF

clone size: NA
D gene: TRBD2
J gene: TRBJ2-1
V gene: TRBV6-2/TRBV6-3
CDR3 DNA: TGTGCCGGCAGGGAAGCGGGGACGAACAATGGGCAGTTCTTC
CDR3 protein: CAGREAGTNNGQFF

clone size: many
D gene: NA
J gene: TRBJ1-5
V gene: TRBV6-6
CDR3 DNA: TGTGCCAGCATGGACAGACCAGGGAGCAATCAGCCCCAGCATTTT
CDR3 protein: CASMDRPGSNQPQHF

clone size: many
D gene: TRBD1
J gene: TRBJ1-2
V gene: TRBV30
CDR3 DNA: TGTGCCTGGACAGTAACCGGGACAGTGACTTCCTATGGCTACACCTTC
CDR3 protein: CAWTVTGTVTSYGYTF

clone size: NA
D gene: NA
J gene: TRBJ2-3
V gene: TRBV18
CDR3 DNA: TGTGCCAGCTCACCGTCGGTCCGTGGGGGCGCAGATACGCAGTATTTT
CDR3 protein: CASSPSVRGGADTQYF

clone size: many
D gene: NA
J gene: TRBJ2-1
V gene: TRBV7-3
CDR3 DNA: TGTGCCAGCAGCTTAGAGGCGGGGGCAGTTTGGAATGAGCAGTTCTTC
CDR3 protein: CASSLEAGAVWNEQFF

clone size: many
D gene: TRBD2
J gene: TRBJ2-7
V gene: TRBV7-8
CDR3 DNA: TGTGCCAGCAGCTCATCTTGGCGGGAGCGGTACGAGCAGTACTTC
CDR3 protein: CASSSSWRERYEQYF

clone size: many
D gene: NA
J gene: TRBJ2-7
V gene: TRBV18
CDR3 DNA: TGTGCCAGCTCACCGCCAAGGGGTCAATACGAGCAGTACTTC
CDR3 protein: CASSPPRGQYEQYF

clone size: many
D gene: NA
J gene: TRBJ2-3
V gene: TRBV2
CDR3 DNA: TGTGCCAGCGCCCTTTCTGGTGGGAGCACAGATACGCAGTATTTT
CDR3 protein: CASALSGGSTDTQYF

clone size: many
D gene: TRBD1
J gene: TRBJ2-7
V gene: TRBV5-1
CDR3 DNA: TGCGCCAGCAGCTTGGGGACAGGGTTAATGGCCCTTTCCTACGAGCAGTACTTC
CDR3 protein: CASSLGTGLMALSYEQYF

clone size: NA
D gene: NA
J gene: TRBJ1-5
V gene: TRBV4-1
CDR3 DNA: TGCGCCAGCAGCCAAGAAATGGGCAGATACTACGAGCAGCCCCAGCATTTT
CDR3 protein: CASSQEMGRYYEQPQHF

clone size: many
D gene: NA
J gene: TRBJ2-2
V gene: TRBV9
CDR3 DNA: TGTGCCAGCAGCGGATGGGACGGCAACACCGGGGAGCTGTTTTTT
CDR3 protein: CASSGWDGNTGELFF

clone size: many
D gene: TRBD1
J gene: TRBJ1-6
V gene: TRBV27
CDR3 DNA: TGTGCCAGCAGGTTAACAGGGGGCTATAATTCACCCCTCCACTTT
CDR3 protein: CASRLTGGYNSPLHF

clone size: NA
D gene: TRBD1
J gene: TRBJ1-2
V gene: TRBV10-3
CDR3 DNA: TGTGCCATCAGTGAGTCCGGGACAGGGGGCGGCTACACCTTC
CDR3 protein: CAISESGTGGGYTF

clone size: many
D gene: NA
J gene: TRBJ2-1
V gene: TRBV7-9
CDR3 DNA: TGTGCCACCGAAATCTACAATGAGCAGTTCTTC
CDR3 protein: CATEIYNEQFF

clone size: many
D gene: NA
J gene: TRBJ2-7
V gene: TRBV6-1
CDR3 DNA: TGTGCCAGCACCCAGGGGGAGGTGCACGAGCAGTACTTC
CDR3 protein: CASTQGEVHEQYF

clone size: NA
D gene: NA
J gene: TRBJ1-4
V gene: TRBV24-1
CDR3 DNA: TGTGCCACCAGTAGAAGCAGGGGAGGGGATGAAAAACTGTTTTTT
CDR3 protein: CATSRSRGGDEKLFF

clone size: many
D gene: TRBD2
J gene: TRBJ2-2
V gene: TRBV7-3
CDR3 DNA: TGTGCCAGCAGCTTAATGGCGGGAGGCACCGGGGAGCTGTTTTTT
CDR3 protein: CASSLMAGGTGELFF

clone size: NA
D gene: NA
J gene: TRBJ2-5
V gene: TRBV20-1
CDR3 DNA: TGCAGTGCAGCCCGTCCCGGGACGGTCTCCTACGAGACCCAGTACTTC
CDR3 protein: CSAARPGTVSYETQYF

clone size: NA
D gene: NA
J gene: TRBJ1-6
V gene: TRBV19
CDR3 DNA: TGTGCCAGTAGTACCCAGGGCTTAGGGAATTATCCCCTCCACTTT
CDR3 protein: CASSTQGLGNYPLHF

clone size: NA
D gene: TRBD1
J gene: TRBJ1-2
V gene: TRBV10-2
CDR3 DNA: TGCGCCAGCAGTGAGTCGAGACAGGGATATGGCTACACCTTC
CDR3 protein: CASSESRQGYGYTF

clone size: many
D gene: NA
J gene: TRBJ2-1
V gene: TRBV9
CDR3 DNA: TGTGCCAGCAGCGTAGAGTCTGGGGGCGGTGAGCAGTTCTTC
CDR3 protein: CASSVESGGGEQFF

clone size: NA
D gene: NA
J gene: TRBJ1-1
V gene: TRBV11-2
CDR3 DNA: TGTGCCAGCAGCTCCCCCGAGCGTCCGAACACTGAAGCTTTCTTT
CDR3 protein: CASSSPERPNTEAFF

clone size: many
D gene: NA
J gene: TRBJ2-1
V gene: TRBV9
CDR3 DNA: TGTGCCAGCAGCGTATCCGCGGGTCCCGGCTACAATGAGCAGTTCTTC
CDR3 protein: CASSVSAGPGYNEQFF

clone size: many
D gene: NA
J gene: TRBJ1-2
V gene: TRBV20-1
CDR3 DNA: TGCAGTGCCCCGAGCCCCGGGGAGGGTATGAGCTACACCTTC
CDR3 protein: CSAPSPGEGMSYTF

clone size: many
D gene: TRBD1
J gene: TRBJ1-2
V gene: TRBV11-1
CDR3 DNA: TGTGCCAGCAGCTACCGGGACAGGGATGGCTACACCTTC
CDR3 protein: CASSYRDRDGYTF

clone size: NA
D gene: TRBD1
J gene: TRBJ1-5
V gene: TRBV15
CDR3 DNA: TGTGCTCCCAAAGCGGGACAGGGTTATCAGCCCCAGCATTTT
CDR3 protein: CAPKAGQGYQPQHF

clone size: NA
D gene: NA
J gene: TRBJ2-3
V gene: TRBV2
CDR3 DNA: NA
CDR3 protein: CACSASHGFTDTQYF

clone size: NA
D gene: TRBD1
J gene: TRBJ1-3
V gene: TRBV11-2
CDR3 DNA: TGTGCCAGCAGCTTCCGGGACAGGGATAGGACTGGAAACACCATATATTTT
CDR3 protein: CASSFRDRDRTGNTIYF

clone size: many
D gene: NA
J gene: TRBJ1-3
V gene: TRBV30
CDR3 DNA: TGTGCCTGGGGGGGGGCCGGAAACACCATATATTTT
CDR3 protein: CAWGGAGNTIYF

clone size: NA
D gene: NA
J gene: TRBJ2-6
V gene: TRBV27
CDR3 DNA: TGTGCCAGCGCCCCTCTGGTATCTGGGGCCAACGTCCTGACTTTC
CDR3 protein: CASAPLVSGANVLTF

clone size: many
D gene: NA
J gene: TRBJ1-2
V gene: TRBV18
CDR3 DNA: TGTGCCAGCTCACCAGGGTTCGGTGGCTATGGCTACACCTTC
CDR3 protein: CASSPGFGGYGYTF

clone size: many
D gene: NA
J gene: TRBJ1-5
V gene: TRBV9
CDR3 DNA: TGTGCCAGCAGCGAGGACCCCAGTCAGCCCCAGCATTTT
CDR3 protein: CASSEDPSQPQHF

clone size: NA
D gene: NA
J gene: TRBJ2-1
V gene: TRBV5-1
CDR3 DNA: TGCGCCAGCAGCTTGGTGAAAACAGGGATGGGACTCTACAATGAGCAGTTCTTC
CDR3 protein: CASSLVKTGMGLYNEQFF

clone size: many
D gene: NA
J gene: TRBJ2-3
V gene: TRBV12-3/TRBV12-4
CDR3 DNA: TGTGCCAGCAGTTTAGCGCGGCGTCTAGGGACAGATACGCAGTATTTT
CDR3 protein: CASSLARRLGTDTQYF

clone size: many
D gene: TRBD2
J gene: TRBJ2-5
V gene: TRBV6-2/TRBV6-3
CDR3 DNA: TGTGCCAGCAGTCACGGACTAGCGGGGGGCGAGACCCAGTACTTC
CDR3 protein: CASSHGLAGGETQYF

clone size: NA
D gene: NA
J gene: TRBJ1-4
V gene: TRBV7-3
CDR3 DNA: TGTGCCAGCAGCTTGGACCGGGGTTTAAGAATAGGACTGTTTTTT
CDR3 protein: CASSLDRGLRIGLFF

clone size: NA
D gene: TRBD2
J gene: TRBJ2-3
V gene: TRBV7-3
CDR3 DNA: TGTGCCAGCAGCTTTACGACTAGCGGGGGATTCACAGATACGCAGTATTTT
CDR3 protein: CASSFTTSGGFTDTQYF

clone size: many
D gene: NA
J gene: TRBJ2-1
V gene: TRBV5-5
CDR3 DNA: TGTGCCAGCAGCTTGAATGAGGTTGAGCAGTTCTTC
CDR3 protein: CASSLNEVEQFF

clone size: NA
D gene: TRBD1
J gene: TRBJ1-1
V gene: TRBV10-3
CDR3 DNA: TGTGCCACGCAAACCAGGGGGGGAGACACTGAAGCTTTCTTT
CDR3 protein: CATQTRGGDTEAFF

clone size: few
D gene: TRBD1
J gene: TRBJ1-1
V gene: TRBV7-9
CDR3 DNA: TGTGCCAGCAGCTTATGGGACAGGGAAACTGAAGCTTTCTTT
CDR3 protein: CASSLWDRETEAFF

clone size: NA
D gene: TRBD1
J gene: TRBJ1-2
V gene: TRBV20-1
CDR3 DNA: TGCAGTGCCAGTAATAAGGGGACAGGGGACCTCTATGGCTACACCTTC
CDR3 protein: CSASNKGTGDLYGYTF

clone size: NA
D gene: NA
J gene: TRBJ1-2
V gene: TRBV20-1
CDR3 DNA: TGCAGTGCTCGCACAGGAAACCATGGCTACACCTTC
CDR3 protein: CSARTGNHGYTF

clone size: NA
D gene: NA
J gene: TRBJ2-2
V gene: TRBV14
CDR3 DNA: TGTGCCAGCAGCCAAGATAGGGCACAAACCGGTGACTCGACCCTCACCGGGGAGCTGTTTTTT
CDR3 protein: CASSQDRAQTGDSTLTGELFF

clone size: NA
D gene: TRBD1
J gene: TRBJ2-3
V gene: TRBV3-1
CDR3 DNA: TGTGCCAGCAGCCCTGGACAGGGGGTAACAGATACGCAGTATTTT
CDR3 protein: CASSPGQGVTDTQYF

clone size: many
D gene: TRBD2
J gene: TRBJ2-1
V gene: TRBV14
CDR3 DNA: TGTGCCAGCAGCCTCCGGGGGGGGGCTAACTACAATGAGCAGTTCTTC
CDR3 protein: CASSLRGGANYNEQFF

clone size: many
D gene: NA
J gene: TRBJ2-1
V gene: TRBV19
CDR3 DNA: TGTGCCAGTAGCTGGGCAGCCCCCAATGAGCAGTTCTTC
CDR3 protein: CASSWAAPNEQFF

clone size: NA
D gene: TRBD2
J gene: TRBJ2-3
V gene: TRBV20-1
CDR3 DNA: TGCAGTGCAGCGGGGACTAGCGGGGGGAACACAGATACGCAGTATTTT
CDR3 protein: CSAAGTSGGNTDTQYF

clone size: many
D gene: TRBD2
J gene: TRBJ2-1
V gene: TRBV19
CDR3 DNA: TGTGCCAGTGTTGGGCTAGCGGGAGGCACCTCGAGCTCCTACAATGAGCAGTTCTTC
CDR3 protein: CASVGLAGGTSSSYNEQFF

clone size: many
D gene: TRBD2
J gene: TRBJ2-1
V gene: TRBV29-1
CDR3 DNA: TGCAGCGTTGAAGGCGAGCGGGAGCGATATGAGCAGTTCTTC
CDR3 protein: CSVEGERERYEQFF

clone size: NA
D gene: TRBD2
J gene: TRBJ2-3
V gene: TRBV5-1
CDR3 DNA: TGCGCCAGCAGCTTGGACAGCGGGAGAGGTACGCAGTATTTT
CDR3 protein: CASSLDSGRGTQYF

clone size: NA
D gene: NA
J gene: TRBJ1-2
V gene: TRBV4-3
CDR3 DNA: TGCGCCAGCAGCCAAGATCCTAGGGGCGGAAATGGCTACACCTTC
CDR3 protein: CASSQDPRGGNGYTF